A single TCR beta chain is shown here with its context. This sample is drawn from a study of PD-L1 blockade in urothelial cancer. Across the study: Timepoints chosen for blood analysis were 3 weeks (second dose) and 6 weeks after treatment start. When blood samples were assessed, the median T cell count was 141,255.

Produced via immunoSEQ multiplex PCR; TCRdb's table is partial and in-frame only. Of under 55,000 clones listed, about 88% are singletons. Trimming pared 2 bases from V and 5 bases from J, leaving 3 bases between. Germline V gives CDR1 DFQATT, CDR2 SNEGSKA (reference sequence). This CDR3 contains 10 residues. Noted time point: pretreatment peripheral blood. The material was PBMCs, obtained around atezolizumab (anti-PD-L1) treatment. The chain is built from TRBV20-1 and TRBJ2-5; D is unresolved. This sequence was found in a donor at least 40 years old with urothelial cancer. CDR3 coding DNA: TGCAGTGCTAGACAGGAGACCCAGTACTTC. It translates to CSARQETQYF.